Listed below are T cell receptor beta chains from one sample, sequenced in a study of CD8+CD57+ T cells in acquired aplastic anemia. TCRdb ran MiXCR on the reads and lists one entry per CDR3 protein. The repertoire holds under 200,000 distinct CDR3 sequences, with just under 45% as singletons. The material sequenced was sorted CD4+, CD8+, or CD8+CD57+ T cells (not recorded which) from PBMCs. Every receptor here comes from a human donor in good health. The CDR3 runs from the conserved cysteine through the conserved F or W. A D gene is named only where the DNA matches it firmly. Expanded clones are given a class, and other clones once, few, many or no size at all.

clone size	J gene	D gene	V gene	CDR3 protein	CDR3 DNA
.	TRBJ2-7	.	TRBV24-1	CATSAPGRPYEQYF	TGTGCCACCAGTGCCCCAGGCCGTCCCTACGAGCAGTACTTC
many	TRBJ2-3	.	TRBV2	CASSERRVVTQYF	TGTGCCAGCAGTGAAAGGAGGGTCGTTACGCAGTATTTT
.	TRBJ2-3	TRBD2	TRBV10-3	CAISDTGLVGTSTDTQYF	TGTGCCATCAGTGATACGGGACTAGTTGGGACAAGCACAGATACGCAGTATTTT
.	TRBJ2-7	.	TRBV6-2/TRBV6-3	CASSFLEVRLGAYEQYF	TGTGCCAGCAGTTTCTTGGAAGTGAGACTTGGGGCCTACGAGCAGTACTTC
once	TRBJ2-1	.	TRBV19	CASRWSRQQFF	TGTGCCAGTAGATGGTCCAGGCAGCAGTTCTTC
.	TRBJ1-2	.	TRBV10-3	CASSYLGYGYTF	TGTGCCAGCAGTTACTTGGGCTATGGCTACACCTTC
many	TRBJ1-4	.	TRBV11-2	CASSRTQRVGKLFF	TGTGCCAGCAGCCGAACTCAGAGGGTGGGGAAACTGTTTTTT
many	TRBJ2-7	.	TRBV6-1	CASRIPGTALPYEQYF	TGTGCCAGCAGGATCCCTGGGACGGCGCTCCCCTACGAGCAGTACTTC
.	TRBJ2-2	.	TRBV9	CASSVGGGGGTAGELFF	TGTGCCAGCAGCGTAGGAGGAGGAGGGGGGACCGCCGGGGAGCTGTTTTTT
.	TRBJ1-1	.	TRBV6-4	CASSVGAGENTEAFF	TGTGCCAGCAGTGTAGGCGCAGGGGAGAACACTGAAGCTTTCTTT
many	TRBJ1-5	TRBD1	TRBV4-2	CASSLGQGGTSNQPQHF	TGTGCCAGCAGCCTTGGACAGGGGGGAACAAGCAATCAGCCCCAGCATTTT
many	TRBJ2-1	.	TRBV7-3	CASSLGPGQTFEQFF	TGTGCCAGCAGCTTAGGGCCCGGACAGACATTTGAGCAGTTCTTC
many	TRBJ2-5	.	TRBV6-1	CASTRSWQGGQETQYF	TGTGCCAGCACCCGAAGCTGGCAGGGCGGACAAGAGACCCAGTACTTC
many	TRBJ1-5	.	TRBV7-2	CASSLVGLGDQPQHF	TGTGCCAGCAGCTTAGTCGGTCTGGGAGATCAGCCCCAGCATTTT
.	TRBJ1-5	.	TRBV28	CASRSRGYQPQHF	TGTGCCAGCAGGTCCCGTGGCTATCAGCCCCAGCATTTT
few	TRBJ1-1	.	TRBV5-5	CASSLQGKVNTEAFF	TGTGCCAGCAGCTTGCAGGGAAAGGTGAACACTGAAGCTTTCTTT
many	TRBJ1-2	TRBD1	TRBV7-2	CASSPGTVKFYGYTF	TGTGCCAGCAGCCCTGGGACAGTTAAGTTCTATGGCTACACCTTC
.	TRBJ2-1	TRBD2	TRBV6-1	CASMRAGAYNEQFF	TGTGCCAGCATGAGAGCGGGGGCCTACAATGAGCAGTTCTTC
many	TRBJ1-6	TRBD1	TRBV12-3/TRBV12-4	CASSLEQGVSPLHF	TGTGCCAGCAGTTTAGAACAGGGGGTGTCACCCCTCCACTTT
.	TRBJ1-1	TRBD1	TRBV5-1	CASSLKGAGITEAFF	TGCGCCAGCAGCTTAAAGGGGGCGGGTATCACTGAAGCTTTCTTT
many	TRBJ1-1	.	TRBV5-5	CASSLFGGTEAFF	TGTGCCAGCAGCTTGTTCGGAGGCACTGAAGCTTTCTTT
.	TRBJ1-5	.	TRBV10-2	CASSGSENQPQHF	TGCGCCAGCAGTGGCTCAGAGAATCAGCCCCAGCATTTT
many	TRBJ2-3	.	TRBV19	CASTTGVGKTQYF	TGTGCCAGCACCACCGGAGTGGGAAAAACGCAGTATTTT
many	TRBJ1-2	TRBD1	TRBV6-1	CASSDRQGDGGYTF	TGTGCCAGCAGCGATAGACAGGGTGACGGTGGCTACACCTTC
medium-sized	TRBJ2-5	.	TRBV29-1	CSVEDVQAQYF	TGCAGCGTTGAAGACGTCCAGGCCCAGTACTTC
.	TRBJ2-5	TRBD2	TRBV2	CASNLAGGQETQYF	TGTGCCAGCAACCTAGCGGGAGGTCAAGAGACCCAGTACTTC
.	TRBJ1-5	.	TRBV19	CASRRGGNQPQHF	TGTGCCAGTAGGAGGGGTGGCAATCAGCCCCAGCATTTT
few	TRBJ2-1	TRBD2	TRBV5-4	CASSYWTSGVYNEQFF	TGTGCCAGCAGCTACTGGACTAGCGGAGTTTACAATGAGCAGTTCTTC
many	TRBJ2-3	TRBD2	TRBV5-6	CASSFYAAGGNTDTQYF	TGTGCCAGCAGCTTCTACGCGGCGGGGGGGAACACAGATACGCAGTATTTT
.	TRBJ2-5	.	TRBV9	CASSVGGGGGETQYF	TGTGCCAGCAGCGTAGGAGGGGGGGGAGGGGAGACCCAGTACTTC
many	TRBJ2-2	.	TRBV20-1	CSAARDTGELFF	TGCAGTGCTGCTAGAGACACCGGGGAGCTGTTTTTT
.	TRBJ2-7	.	TRBV3-1	CASSQSEYSGNSYEQYF	TGTGCCAGCAGCCAATCAGAGTATAGCGGCAACTCCTACGAGCAGTACTTC